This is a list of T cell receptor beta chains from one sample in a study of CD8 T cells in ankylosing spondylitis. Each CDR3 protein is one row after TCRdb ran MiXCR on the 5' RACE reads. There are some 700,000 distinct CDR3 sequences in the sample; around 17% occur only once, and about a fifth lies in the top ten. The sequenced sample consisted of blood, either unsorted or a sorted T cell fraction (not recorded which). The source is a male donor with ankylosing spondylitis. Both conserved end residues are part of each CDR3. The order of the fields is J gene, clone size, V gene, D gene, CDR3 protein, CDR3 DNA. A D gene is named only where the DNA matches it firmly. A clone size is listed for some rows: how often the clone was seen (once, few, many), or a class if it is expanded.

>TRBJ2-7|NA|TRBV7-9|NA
CASSTTVSSEQYF
TGTGCCAGCAGCACAACTGTTTCCTCCGAGCAGTACTTC
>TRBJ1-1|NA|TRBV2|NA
CASSDVSKGTEAFF
TGTGCCAGCAGTGACGTCAGCAAGGGGACTGAAGCTTTCTTT
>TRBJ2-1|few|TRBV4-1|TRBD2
CASSQDLAGGPREQFF
TGCGCCAGCAGCCAAGATCTAGCGGGAGGGCCACGTGAGCAGTTCTTC
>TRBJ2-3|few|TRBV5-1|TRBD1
CASSFPRDRATDTQYF
TGCGCCAGCAGCTTTCCCCGGGACAGGGCTACAGATACGCAGTATTTT
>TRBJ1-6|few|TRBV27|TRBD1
CASSLSSPGQRSNSPLHF
TGTGCCAGCAGTTTATCGAGTCCGGGACAGCGATCCAATTCACCCCTCCACTTT
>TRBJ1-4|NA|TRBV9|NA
CASSVAPVEATNEKLFF
TGTGCCAGCAGCGTAGCTCCTGTGGAAGCAACTAATGAAAAACTGTTTTTT
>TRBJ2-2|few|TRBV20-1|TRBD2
CSAIDGGGRTGELFF
TGCAGTGCCATAGATGGCGGGGGTAGGACCGGGGAGCTGTTTTTT
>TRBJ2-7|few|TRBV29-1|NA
CSVLESSSYEQYF
TGCAGCGTTCTCGAGTCCAGCTCCTACGAGCAGTACTTC
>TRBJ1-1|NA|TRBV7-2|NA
CASSRDPDRRSEAFF
TGTGCCAGCAGCCGCGACCCAGACAGGAGATCAGAAGCTTTCTTT
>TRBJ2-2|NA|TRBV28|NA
CASSFQGGSGELFF
TGTGCCAGCAGTTTCCAGGGGGGGAGCGGGGAGCTGTTTTTT
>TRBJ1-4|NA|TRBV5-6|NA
CASSFITNEKLFF
TGTGCCAGCAGCTTCATAACTAACGAAAAACTGTTTTTT
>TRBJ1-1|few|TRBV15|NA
CATSRDMNTEAFF
TGTGCCACCAGCAGGGACATGAACACTGAAGCTTTCTTT
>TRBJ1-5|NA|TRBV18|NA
CASSPAPGSNQPQHF
TGTGCCAGCTCACCGGCGCCGGGAAGCAATCAGCCCCAGCATTTT
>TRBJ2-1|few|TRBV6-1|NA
CASSLLGGGGEQFF
TGTGCCAGCAGCCTCCTCGGAGGGGGGGGTGAGCAGTTCTTC
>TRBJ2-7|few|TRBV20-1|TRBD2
CSAETGTTYEQYF
TGCAGTGCGGAAACCGGGACTACCTACGAGCAGTACTTC
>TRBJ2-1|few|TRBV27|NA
CASSIDRGSLRQFF
TGTGCCAGCAGTATTGATAGGGGCAGTTTGCGGCAGTTCTTC
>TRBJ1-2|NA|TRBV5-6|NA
CASSSQGGTGGYTF
TGTGCCAGCAGCTCTCAGGGAGGGACGGGGGGCTACACCTTC
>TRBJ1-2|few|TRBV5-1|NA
CASSLLAASGYGYTF
TGCGCCAGCAGCTTGTTGGCAGCCAGTGGGTATGGCTACACCTTC
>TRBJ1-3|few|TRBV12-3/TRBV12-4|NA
CASSLIAGNTIYF
TGTGCCAGCAGTTTAATTGCTGGAAACACCATATATTTT
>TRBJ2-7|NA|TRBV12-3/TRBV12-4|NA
CASSSPGRGPYEQYF
TGTGCCAGCAGCTCACCGGGACGGGGTCCCTACGAGCAGTACTTC
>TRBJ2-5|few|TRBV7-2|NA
CASRRGQETQYF
TGTGCCAGCAGGAGGGGGCAAGAGACCCAGTACTTC
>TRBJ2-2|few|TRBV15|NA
CATSRGPGRLGGELFF
TGTGCCACCAGCAGGGGTCCCGGGAGACTGGGCGGGGAGCTGTTTTTT
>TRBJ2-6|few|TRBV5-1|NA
CASSEGGHPGGANVLTF
TGCGCCAGCAGTGAGGGGGGGCACCCGGGAGGGGCCAACGTCCTGACTTTC
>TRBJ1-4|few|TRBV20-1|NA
CSAIRVQTEKLFF
TGCAGTGCTATCAGGGTGCAAACTGAAAAACTGTTTTTT
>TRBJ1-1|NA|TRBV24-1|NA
CATSDWLYTEAFF
TGTGCCACCAGTGACTGGCTCTATACTGAAGCTTTCTTT
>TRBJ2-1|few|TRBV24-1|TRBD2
CATSLGGGGGGGNEQFF
TGTGCCACCAGCCTCGGAGGGGGCGGGGGGGGTGGCAATGAGCAGTTCTTC
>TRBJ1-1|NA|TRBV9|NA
CASSVEGRANTEAFF
TGTGCCAGCAGCGTAGAGGGGCGAGCGAACACTGAAGCTTTCTTT
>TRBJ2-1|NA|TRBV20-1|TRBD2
CSARGPGLEYNEQFF
TGCAGTGCTAGGGGTCCGGGACTAGAATACAATGAGCAGTTCTTC
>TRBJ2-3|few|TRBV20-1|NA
CSAPSYRESLSDTQYF
TGCAGTGCTCCCTCTTACAGGGAATCTCTCTCAGATACGCAGTATTTT
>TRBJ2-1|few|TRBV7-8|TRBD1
CASSSLDRGRLDEQFF
TGTGCCAGCAGCTCATTGGACAGGGGGCGCCTGGATGAGCAGTTCTTC
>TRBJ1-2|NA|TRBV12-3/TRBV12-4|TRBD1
CASSPLGPGGDYGYTF
TGTGCCAGCAGTCCGCTCGGCCCAGGGGGTGACTATGGCTACACCTTC